This T cell receptor (beta chain) appears in the sequencing data of a study of T cells after yellow fever vaccination. Study results and caveats: Within FACS-sorted repertoires, abundant clonotypes contaminating from the bulk population could be present.

Template switching by 5'RACE produced TCR cDNA, adding a universal primer site and UMIs. Each CDR3 protein is one row after TCRdb ran MiXCR on the 5' RACE reads. The sample carries 95,000 to 150,000 distinct CDR3 sequences, under 9% recorded once. There are a few counts of this clonotype. Its specificity is not known. From germline, CDR1 is MNHEY and CDR2 SVGAGI. The CDR3 has 15 amino acids. The V and J ends lost 3 bases and 5 bases, in that order; junction bases with no gene match: 4. The origin of this receptor is a man aged 18-30 years who received the YFV17D yellow fever vaccine. This rearrangement joins TRBV6-5 to TRBJ2-1; 10 nucleotides agree with TRBD2. This specimen consisted of CD8+ T cells sorted from PBMCs, obtained on the day of the yellow fever booster vaccination. The CDR3 protein is CASSYVSGGDNEQFF. CDR3 sequence (DNA): TGTGCCAGCAGTTATGTCAGCGGGGGGGACAATGAGCAGTTCTTC.